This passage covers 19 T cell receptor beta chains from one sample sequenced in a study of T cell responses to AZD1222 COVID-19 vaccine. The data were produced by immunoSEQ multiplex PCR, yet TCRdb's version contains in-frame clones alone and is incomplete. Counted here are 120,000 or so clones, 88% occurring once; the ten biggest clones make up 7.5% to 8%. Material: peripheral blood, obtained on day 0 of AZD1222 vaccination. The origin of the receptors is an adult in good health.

The CDR3 loop is CASSFTGAGVGTDTQYF. In nucleotides, the CDR3 is TGTGCCAGCAGTTTCACCGGTGCGGGGGTGGGCACAGATACGCAGTATTTT. V usage is TRBV28 and J usage is TRBJ2-3; 7 positions match TRBD2. The CDR3 spans 17 residues. The V segment lost 3 bases and the J segment 1 base; nucleotides outside the gene matches: 10. CDR1 is MDHEN, CDR2 SYDVKM, per germline. Complete variable domain (other parts from reference TRBV28 and TRBJ2-3): DVKVTQSSRYLVKRTGEKVFLECVQDMDHENMFWYRQDPGLGLRLIYFSYDVKMKEKGDIPEGYSVSREKKERFSLILESASTNQTSMYLCASSFTGAGVGTDTQYFGPGTRLTVL.

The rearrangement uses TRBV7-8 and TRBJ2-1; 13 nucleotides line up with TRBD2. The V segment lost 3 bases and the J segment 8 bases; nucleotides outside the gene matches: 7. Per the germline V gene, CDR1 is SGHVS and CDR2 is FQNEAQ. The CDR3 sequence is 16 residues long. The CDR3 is CASSFRTSGSIYEQFF. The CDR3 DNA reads TGTGCCAGCAGCTTTAGGACTAGCGGGAGTATCTATGAGCAGTTCTTC.

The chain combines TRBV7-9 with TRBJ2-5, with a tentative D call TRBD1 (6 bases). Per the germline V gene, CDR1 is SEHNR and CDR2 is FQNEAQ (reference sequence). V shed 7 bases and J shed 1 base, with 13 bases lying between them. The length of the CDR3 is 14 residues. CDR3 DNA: TGTGCCAGCATGATCCAGGGGATCCAAGAGACCCAGTACTTC. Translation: CASMIQGIQETQYF.

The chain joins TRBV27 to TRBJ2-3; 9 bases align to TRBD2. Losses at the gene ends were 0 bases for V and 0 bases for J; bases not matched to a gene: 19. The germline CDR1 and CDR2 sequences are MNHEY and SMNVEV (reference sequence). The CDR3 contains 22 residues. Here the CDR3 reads CASSLSRRGGLHLISSTDTQYF. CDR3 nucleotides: TGTGCCAGCAGTTTATCGCGGCGGGGGGGCCTCCACTTGATCTCTAGCACAGATACGCAGTATTTT.

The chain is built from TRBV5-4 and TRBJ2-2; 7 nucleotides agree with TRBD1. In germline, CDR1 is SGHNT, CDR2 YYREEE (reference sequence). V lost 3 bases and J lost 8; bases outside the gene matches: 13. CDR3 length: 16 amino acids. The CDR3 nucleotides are TGTGCCAGCAGCTCGCCTGAGACAGGGACGACGGGGGAGCTGTTTTTT. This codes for CASSSPETGTTGELFF.

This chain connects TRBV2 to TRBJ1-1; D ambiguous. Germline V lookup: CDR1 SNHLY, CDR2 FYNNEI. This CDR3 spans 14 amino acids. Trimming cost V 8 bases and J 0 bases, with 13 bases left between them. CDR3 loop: CASLNQLLNTEAFF. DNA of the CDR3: TGTGCCAGCCTAAATCAGCTTTTGAACACTGAAGCTTTCTTT.

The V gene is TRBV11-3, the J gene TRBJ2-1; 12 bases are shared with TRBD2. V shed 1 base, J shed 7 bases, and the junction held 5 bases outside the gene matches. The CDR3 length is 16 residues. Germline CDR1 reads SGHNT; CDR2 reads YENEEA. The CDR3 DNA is TGTGCCAGCAGCTTAGGAGAGACTAGCGGGAGTAATGAGCAGTTCTTC. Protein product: CASSLGETSGSNEQFF.

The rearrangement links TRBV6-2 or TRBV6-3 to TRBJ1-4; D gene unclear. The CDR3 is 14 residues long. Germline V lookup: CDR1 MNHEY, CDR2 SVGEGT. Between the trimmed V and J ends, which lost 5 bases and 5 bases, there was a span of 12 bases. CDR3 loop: CASSDAVPNEKLFF. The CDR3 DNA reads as TGTGCCAGCAGTGATGCAGTTCCCAATGAAAAACTGTTTTTT.

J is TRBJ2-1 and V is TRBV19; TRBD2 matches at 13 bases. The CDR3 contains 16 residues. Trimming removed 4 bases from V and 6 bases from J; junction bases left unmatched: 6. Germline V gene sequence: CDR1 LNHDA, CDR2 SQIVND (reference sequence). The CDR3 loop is CASSTTSGRGLNEQFF. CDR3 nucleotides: TGTGCCAGTAGTACAACTAGCGGGAGGGGACTCAATGAGCAGTTCTTC.

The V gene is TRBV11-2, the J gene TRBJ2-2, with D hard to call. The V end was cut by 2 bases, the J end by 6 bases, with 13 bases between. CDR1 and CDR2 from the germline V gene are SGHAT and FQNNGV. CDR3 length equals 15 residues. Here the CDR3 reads CASSLFLSQAGELFF. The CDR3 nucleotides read TGTGCCAGCAGCTTATTTCTTAGTCAGGCCGGGGAGCTGTTTTTT.

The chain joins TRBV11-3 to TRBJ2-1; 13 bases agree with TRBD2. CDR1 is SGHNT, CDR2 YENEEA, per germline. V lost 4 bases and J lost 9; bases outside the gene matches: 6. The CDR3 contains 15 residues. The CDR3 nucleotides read TGTGCCAGCAGCTCGGGACTAGCGGGAACTGGTGAGCAGTTCTTC. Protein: CASSSGLAGTGEQFF.

CDR3 nucleotides: TGTGCCAGCAGTTACGTATCGGGGGGTCAGACCCAGTACTTC. It yields the protein CASSYVSGGQTQYF. This chain links TRBV6-2 or TRBV6-3 with TRBJ2-5, with TRBD2 matching 7 bases. The germline CDR1 and CDR2 sequences are MNHEY and SVGEGT. The CDR3 spans 14 residues. After removal of 2 bases from V and 6 bases from J, the junction contained 6 bases not matched to a gene.

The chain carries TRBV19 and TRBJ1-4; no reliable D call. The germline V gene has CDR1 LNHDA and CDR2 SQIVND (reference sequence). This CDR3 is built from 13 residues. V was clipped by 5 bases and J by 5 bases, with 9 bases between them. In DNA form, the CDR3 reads TGTGCCAGTAGTGAATCGGGGAATGAAAAACTGTTTTTT. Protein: CASSESGNEKLFF.

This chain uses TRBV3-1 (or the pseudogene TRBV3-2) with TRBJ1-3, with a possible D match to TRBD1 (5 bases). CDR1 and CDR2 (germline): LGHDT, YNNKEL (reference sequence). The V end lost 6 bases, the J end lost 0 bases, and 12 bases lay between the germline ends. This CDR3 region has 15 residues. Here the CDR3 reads CASSWDGNSGNTIYF. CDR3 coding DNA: TGTGCCAGCAGTTGGGACGGTAACTCTGGAAACACCATATATTTT.

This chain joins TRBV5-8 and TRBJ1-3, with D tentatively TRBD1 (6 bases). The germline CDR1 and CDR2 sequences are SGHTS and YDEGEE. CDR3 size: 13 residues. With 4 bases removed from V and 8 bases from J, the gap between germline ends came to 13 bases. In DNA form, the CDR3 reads TGTGCCAGCAGCACCCGGGACAAGGACACCATATATTTT. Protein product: CASSTRDKDTIYF.

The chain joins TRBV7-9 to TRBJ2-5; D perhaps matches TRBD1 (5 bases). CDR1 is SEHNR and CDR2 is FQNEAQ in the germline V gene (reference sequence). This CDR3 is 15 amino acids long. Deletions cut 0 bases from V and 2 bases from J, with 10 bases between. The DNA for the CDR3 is TGTGCCAGCAGCTTAGCGGGGCTAGAGCAAGAGACCCAGTACTTC. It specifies CASSLAGLEQETQYF.

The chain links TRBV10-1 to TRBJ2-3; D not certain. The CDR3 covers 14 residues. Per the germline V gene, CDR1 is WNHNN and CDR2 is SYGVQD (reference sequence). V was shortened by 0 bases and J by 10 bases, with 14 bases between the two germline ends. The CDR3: CASSESLLPAPQYF. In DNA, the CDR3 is TGCGCCAGCAGTGAGTCACTTTTACCAGCTCCGCAGTATTTT.

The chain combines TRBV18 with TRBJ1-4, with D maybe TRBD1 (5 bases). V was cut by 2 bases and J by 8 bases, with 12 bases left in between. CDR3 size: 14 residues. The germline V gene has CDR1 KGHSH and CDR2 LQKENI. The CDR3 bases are TGTGCCAGCTCACCAGGGACTCGTAGCGAAAAACTGTTTTTT. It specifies CASSPGTRSEKLFF.

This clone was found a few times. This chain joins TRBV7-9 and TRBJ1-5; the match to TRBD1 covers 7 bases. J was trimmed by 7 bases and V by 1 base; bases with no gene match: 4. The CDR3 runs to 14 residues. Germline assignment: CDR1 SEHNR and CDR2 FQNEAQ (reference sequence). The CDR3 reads CASSLVQGGQPQHF. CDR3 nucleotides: TGTGCCAGCAGCTTAGTCCAGGGGGGGCAGCCCCAGCATTTT.